Below are 15 T cell receptor beta chains sequenced from a single sample in a study of T cell repertoires in cytomegalovirus infection. The antigens these receptors bind are not known. TCRdb processed the reads anew with MiXCR; each CDR3 protein has one entry. The sample contains around 500,000 distinct CDR3 sequences, roughly 46% of which appear only once. This specimen consisted of cultured PBMCs, obtained from culture after CMV antigen stimulation. These receptors all stem from a human donor in good health (CMV status not recorded). Some clones in this sample may be carry-over from other donors' samples.

In its sample, this clonotype was seen many times. This sequence joins TRBV7-2 and TRBJ2-7, with unresolved D. V was pared by 4 bases and J by 0 bases, with 16 bases between. CDR1 is SGHTA and CDR2 is FQGNSA in the germline V gene. CDR3 length: 16 amino acids. CDR3 in DNA: TGTGCCAGCAGCTACTATCTTGGATCAAGCTCCTACGAGCAGTACTTC. Translating gives CASSYYLGSSSYEQYF.

The chain uses TRBV4-2 and TRBJ1-5, with D unclear. The V end lost 0 bases, the J end lost 5 bases, and 8 bases lay between the germline ends. The CDR3 is made up of 14 amino acids. Germline V gives CDR1 LGHNA, CDR2 YNFKEQ. CDR3 sequence reads: CASSQDPSDQPQHF. CDR3 bases: TGTGCCAGCAGCCAAGATCCCTCAGATCAGCCCCAGCATTTT.

The chain recombines TRBV5-6 with TRBJ2-5; 9 nucleotides align to TRBD1. V was clipped by 4 bases and J by 2 bases; unmatched bases: 6. Looked up from germline, CDR1 is SGHDT and CDR2 is YYEEEE. This CDR3 is built from 15 residues. CDR3 amino acids: CASSAVGQGQETQYF. The CDR3 bases are TGTGCCAGCAGCGCGGTCGGACAGGGGCAAGAGACCCAGTACTTC.

The V call is TRBV28, the J call TRBJ1-2; the match to TRBD1 covers 8 bases. This CDR3 has 12 residues. V lost 5 bases and J lost 4; bases outside the gene matches: 0. Germline values: CDR1 MDHEN, CDR2 SYDVKM. The chain's CDR3 is CASSGTGYGYTF. Here the CDR3 DNA reads TGTGCCAGCAGTGGGACAGGCTATGGCTACACCTTC.

This clonotype has ten or more counts. The V and J genes are TRBV7-8 and TRBJ1-3, with a tentative D call TRBD1 (5 bases). In germline, CDR1 is SGHVS, CDR2 FQNEAQ. This CDR3 has 15 residues. V was pared by 1 base and J by 0 bases, with 7 bases between. The CDR3 DNA reads TGTGCCAGCAGCTTAGGGACATCCTCTGGAAACACCATATATTTT. As protein: CASSLGTSSGNTIYF.

Here the CDR3 DNA reads TGTGCCAGTAGTTTCGGGACAGGCCCTGGCGAGCAGTACTTC. It is translated as CASSFGTGPGEQYF. The chain is built from TRBV19 and TRBJ2-7; 8 nucleotides line up with TRBD1. Germline values: CDR1 LNHDA, CDR2 SQIVND (reference sequence). The CDR3 totals 14 residues. V gave up 5 bases and J gave up 6 bases; unmatched junction bases: 9.

The chain employs TRBV7-2 and TRBJ1-2, with 9 bases lining up with TRBD1. The CDR3 runs to 14 residues. CDR1 and CDR2 (germline): SGHTA, FQGNSA. With 7 bases clipped from V and 5 bases from J, the junction kept 8 bases outside the gene matches. CDR3: CASTDRGIVYGYTF. The CDR3, as DNA: TGTGCCAGCACTGACAGGGGGATTGTTTATGGCTACACCTTC.

V and J are TRBV7-6 and TRBJ2-2; the D call may be TRBD1 or TRBD2 (5 bases each). Trimming took off 1 base at V and 4 bases at J, with 10 bases between the two ends. This CDR3 comprises 15 residues. Germline CDR1 is SGHVS and CDR2 is FNYEAQ. Here the CDR3 reads CASSLVWGSTGELFF. CDR3 nucleotide sequence: TGTGCCAGCAGCTTAGTGTGGGGGTCCACCGGGGAGCTGTTTTTT.

This clonotype occurred a few times. This rearrangement joins TRBV6-1 to TRBJ2-7; 7 positions match TRBD1. After removal of 5 bases from V and 1 base from J, the junction contained 14 bases not matched to a gene. The CDR3 length is 17 residues. CDR1 and CDR2 (germline): MNHNS, SASEGT. The CDR3 bases are TGTGCCAGCAGTCTATATACGACAGGGCCTCTATCCTACGAGCAGTACTTC. Encoded protein: CASSLYTTGPLSYEQYF.

V is TRBV12-3 or TRBV12-4 and J is TRBJ2-7; TRBD2 is a possible D gene (5 bases). The CDR3 has 12 residues. V was clipped by 3 bases and J by 9 bases, with 12 bases between them. The CDR3 coding sequence is TGTGCCAGCAGTTTTCGGAGGAGCGGGCAGTACTTC. Its protein is CASSFRRSGQYF.

This sequence joins TRBV7-2 and TRBJ2-2; D might be TRBD2 (5 bases). The CDR3 totals 14 residues. V was trimmed by 5 bases and J by 8 bases, leaving 15 bases between them. The germline V gene encodes CDR1 SGHTA and CDR2 FQGNSA. The CDR3 reads CASSPSRSVGELFF. CDR3 nucleotides: TGTGCCAGCAGCCCTAGCCGGTCGGTGGGGGAGCTGTTTTTT.

This sequence joins TRBV5-6 and TRBJ2-3; D call uncertain. V lost 0 bases, J lost 6 bases, and 11 bases lay in between. The CDR3 spans 14 residues. CDR1 and CDR2 (germline): SGHDT, YYEEEE. The CDR3 spells CASSLGPQPDTQYF. In DNA form, the CDR3 reads TGTGCCAGCAGCTTGGGTCCCCAACCGGATACGCAGTATTTT.

The chain has TRBV7-9 and TRBJ2-1; tentative D call: TRBD2 (6 bases). Germline CDR1 SEHNR, CDR2 FQNEAQ (reference sequence). The V end lost 1 base, the J end lost 7 bases, and 29 bases lay between the germline ends. This CDR3 spans 20 amino acids. This CDR3 reads CASSLEPPGKRRRARNEQFF. CDR3 nucleotides: TGTGCCAGCAGCTTAGAGCCCCCAGGGAAACGCCGGAGGGCCCGGAATGAGCAGTTCTTC. The whole variable domain, remainder taken from reference TRBV7-9 and TRBJ2-1, is DTGVSQNPRHKITKRGQNVTFRCDPISEHNRLYWYRQTLGQGPEFLTYFQNEAQLEKSRLLSDRFSAERPKGSFSTLEIQRTEQGDSAMYLCASSLEPPGKRRRARNEQFFGPGTRLTVL.

This clonotype has more than one count but fewer than ten. The chain links TRBV19 to TRBJ1-1, with TRBD1 matching 7 bases. The V segment lost 5 bases and the J segment 8 bases; nucleotides outside the gene matches: 5. CDR3 size: 12 residues. The V gene's germline CDR1 is LNHDA and CDR2 SQIVND (reference sequence). In DNA, the CDR3 is TGTGCCAGTAGTCCCAGGGACAGCGAAGCTTTCTTT. It specifies CASSPRDSEAFF.

The chain couples TRBV6-6 to TRBJ1-6; TRBD1 is a possible D gene (6 bases). The CDR3 is 14 amino acids. Germline V lookup: CDR1 MNHNY, CDR2 SVGAGI (reference sequence). With 8 bases removed from V and 9 bases from J, the gap between germline ends came to 17 bases. In nucleotides, the CDR3 is TGTGCCAGCGGGGTTACAGGGCATGGTTCACCCCTCCACTTT. It specifies CASGVTGHGSPLHF.